The T cell receptor (beta chain) under discussion was sequenced for a study of control samples from healthy donors and cancer patients. Generated by immunoSEQ multiplex PCR, the TCRdb table keeps only in-frame clones and is missing some. The data show 100,000 to 150,000 clones, with roughly 86% seen just once and around 3% held by the top ten. The sequence was collected from a man in his 60s in good health. Sequenced input: blood.

The CDR3 bases are TGTGCCAAAAGGTGGACAACCTACGAGCAGTACTTC. Its protein is CAKRWTTYEQYF. The rearrangement uses TRBV6-7 and TRBJ2-7; TRBD1 is a possible D gene (5 bases). TRBV6-7 is an ORF for which the function is uncertain. CDR3 length: 12 amino acids. V was cut by 10 bases and J by 2 bases, with 12 bases left in between.